Following are 22 T cell receptor beta chains from one sample sequenced in a study of monozygotic twins with inflammatory bowel disease. TCRdb reprocessed the 5' RACE reads and stores each CDR3 protein as one record, lacking DNA. This repertoire comprises about 420,000 distinct CDR3 sequences; its ten largest clones make up less than 2.5%. The specimen sequenced was blood. These receptors came from a human donor with ulcerative colitis or Crohn's disease, or a healthy co-twin of an affected twin (not recorded which).

The chain has TRBV20-1 and TRBJ2-7; TCRdb reports TRBD1, a call that lacks DNA to check it against. The CDR3 covers 12 residues. CDR1 is DFQATT, CDR2 SNEGSKA, per germline (reference sequence). The CDR3 here is CSVPFSSYEQYF.

CDR3: CASSIPGVYGYTF. The V gene is TRBV19, the J gene TRBJ1-2; TCRdb selects TRBD1, and the lack of DNA leaves this call unchecked. CDR1 is LNHDA and CDR2 is SQIVND in the germline V gene (reference sequence). This CDR3 is built from 13 residues.

The CDR3 here is CASSQDRLAGAVPQFF. The chain is built from TRBV4-2 and TRBJ2-1; TCRdb outputs TRBD2, but without DNA this stays unchecked. The germline gives CDR1 LGHNA, CDR2 YNFKEQ. This CDR3 has 16 amino acids.

The chain couples TRBV3-1 to TRBJ1-1. The CDR3 contains 14 residues. Germline V gene lookup returns CDR1 LGHDT and CDR2 YNNKEL (reference sequence). CDR3 loop: CASSQDRKETEAFF.

The V call is TRBV10-1, the J call TRBJ2-1; the TRBD2 assignment by TCRdb is unverifiable without DNA. The CDR3 contains 14 residues. The germline gives CDR1 WNHNN, CDR2 SYGVQD (reference sequence). The CDR3: CASSESGGWNEQFF.

This rearrangement joins TRBV12-3 or TRBV12-4 to TRBJ1-1. This CDR3 is 13 amino acids long. This CDR3 is CASSLGTDTEAFF.

This chain links TRBV28 with TRBJ1-2. Germline CDR1 and CDR2: MDHEN and SYDVKM. CDR3 length: 14 amino acids. CDR3 sequence reads: CASSLYPSDYGYTF.

The chain has TRBV29-1 and TRBJ1-1; TCRdb lists TRBD1, though no DNA is available to test this call. The V gene's germline CDR1 is SQVTM and CDR2 ANQGSEA. The length of the CDR3 is 13 residues. The CDR3 region is CSVVHRGNTEAFF.

The chain combines TRBV5-1 with TRBJ2-1. Germline lookup yields CDR1 SGHRS and CDR2 YFSETQ. This CDR3 region has 15 residues. The CDR3 sequence is CASSLDGEFYNEQFF. Looking up the rest from reference TRBV5-1 and TRBJ2-1 gives the full variable domain: KAGVTQTPRYLIKTRGQQVTLSCSPISGHRSVSWYQQTPGQGLQFLFEYFSETQRNKGNFPGRFSGRQFSNSRSEMNVSTLELGDSALYLCASSLDGEFYNEQFFGPGTRLTVL.

V and J are TRBV12-3 or TRBV12-4 and TRBJ1-1; the D call from TCRdb, TRBD1, cannot be confirmed without DNA. CDR3 length: 15 residues. The CDR3 sequence is CASSLMGVGNTEAFF.

This sequence joins TRBV6-1 and TRBJ1-2. Germline CDR1 reads MNHNS; CDR2 reads SASEGT. This CDR3 spans 14 amino acids. The chain's CDR3 is CASSPSERWVGYTF.

The chain carries TRBV5-5 and TRBJ1-2; the D gene TCRdb calls, TRBD1, cannot be checked with no DNA. This CDR3 comprises 17 residues. Germline CDR1 SGHKS, CDR2 YYEKEE (reference sequence). The CDR3 here is CASSKVPGQGHTYGYTF. Complete variable domain (other parts from reference TRBV5-5 and TRBJ1-2): DAGVTQSPTHLIKTRGQQVTLRCSPISGHKSVSWYQQVLGQGPQFIFQYYEKEERGRGNFPDRFSARQFPNYSSELNVNALLLGDSALYLCASSKVPGQGHTYGYTFGSGTRLTVV.

The chain has TRBV29-1 and TRBJ2-1. Germline V CDR1 and CDR2: SQVTM, ANQGSEA. The CDR3 length is 16 residues. The CDR3 is CSVPTLQGATYNEQFF.

CDR3: CASSLRVIQGPLNTEAFF. V is TRBV11-2 and J is TRBJ1-1; the TCRdb D gene call, TRBD1, has no DNA to confirm it. This CDR3 comprises 18 residues. Germline-derived CDR1 and CDR2 are SGHAT and FQNNGV.

The chain joins TRBV11-3 to TRBJ2-7. This CDR3 is 16 amino acids long. Germline V gene data show CDR1 as SGHNT and CDR2 as YENEEA. CDR3 residues: CASSLGGRTDLGEQYF.

This rearrangement joins TRBV12-3 or TRBV12-4 to TRBJ2-7. The CDR3 totals 15 residues. The chain's CDR3 is CASSFGVGPSYEQYF.

CDR3 loop: CASSWTGGGSETQYF. The rearrangement links TRBV5-1 to TRBJ2-5; checking the TCRdb D call of TRBD2 is not possible without DNA. This CDR3 contains 15 residues. Germline lookup yields CDR1 SGHRS and CDR2 YFSETQ.

The rearrangement uses TRBV4-2 and TRBJ1-5; TCRdb's D call of TRBD1 is untestable without DNA. The germline CDR1 and CDR2 sequences are LGHNA and YNFKEQ. The CDR3 sequence is 15 residues long. The CDR3 sequence is CASSYGTGLLQPQHF.

This sequence joins TRBV11-2 and TRBJ2-1; TCRdb reports TRBD2, a call that lacks DNA to check it against. Germline V gene data show CDR1 as SGHAT and CDR2 as FQNNGV. The CDR3 is made up of 19 amino acids. The chain's CDR3 is CASSREGPYGGYSYNEQFF.

The V and J genes are TRBV7-2 and TRBJ1-5. The germline V gene encodes CDR1 SGHTA and CDR2 FQGNSA. The CDR3 is 14 amino acids. The CDR3 protein is CASSSDSYNQPQHF.

The gene calls are TRBV5-1 and TRBJ2-6; TCRdb's D call, TRBD1, is unchecked because there is no DNA. The germline V gene has CDR1 SGHRS and CDR2 YFSETQ. This CDR3 comprises 17 residues. This CDR3 reads CASSFDSRRSGANVLTF.

The chain has TRBV5-1 and TRBJ1-1. This CDR3 region has 14 residues. Germline-derived CDR1 and CDR2 are SGHRS and YFSETQ. CDR3 residues: CASSFGGQNTEAFF.